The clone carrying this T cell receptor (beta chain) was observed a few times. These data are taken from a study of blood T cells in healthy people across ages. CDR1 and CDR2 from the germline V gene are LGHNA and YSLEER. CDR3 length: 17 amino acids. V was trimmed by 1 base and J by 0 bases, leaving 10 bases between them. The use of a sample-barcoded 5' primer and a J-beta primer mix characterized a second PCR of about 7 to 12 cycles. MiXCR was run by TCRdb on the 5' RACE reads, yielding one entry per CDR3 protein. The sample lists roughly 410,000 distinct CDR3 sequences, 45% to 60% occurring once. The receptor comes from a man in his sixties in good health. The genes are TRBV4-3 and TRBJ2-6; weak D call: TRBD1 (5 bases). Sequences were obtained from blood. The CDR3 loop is CASSQATATSGANVLTF. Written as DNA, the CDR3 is TGCGCCAGCAGCCAAGCGACAGCCACCTCTGGGGCCAACGTCCTGACTTTC.